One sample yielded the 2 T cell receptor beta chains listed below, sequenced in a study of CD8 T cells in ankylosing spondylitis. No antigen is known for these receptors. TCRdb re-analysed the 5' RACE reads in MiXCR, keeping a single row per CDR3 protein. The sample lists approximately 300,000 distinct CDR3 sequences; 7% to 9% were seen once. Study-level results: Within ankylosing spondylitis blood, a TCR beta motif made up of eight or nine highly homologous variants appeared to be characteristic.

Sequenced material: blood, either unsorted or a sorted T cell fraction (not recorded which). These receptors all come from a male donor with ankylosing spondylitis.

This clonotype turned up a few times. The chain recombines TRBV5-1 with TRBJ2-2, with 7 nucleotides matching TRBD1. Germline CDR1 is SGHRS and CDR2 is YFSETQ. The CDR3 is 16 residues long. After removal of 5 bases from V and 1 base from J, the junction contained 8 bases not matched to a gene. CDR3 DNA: TGCGCCAGCAGGGGGGACAGAACCTTGAACACCGGGGAGCTGTTTTTT. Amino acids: CASRGDRTLNTGELFF.

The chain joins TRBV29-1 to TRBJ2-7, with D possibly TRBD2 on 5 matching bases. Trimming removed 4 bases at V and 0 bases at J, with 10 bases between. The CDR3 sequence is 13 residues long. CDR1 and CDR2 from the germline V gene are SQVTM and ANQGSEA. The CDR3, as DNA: TGCAGCGTTGGAGGGCCAGACTCCTACGAGCAGTACTTC. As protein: CSVGGPDSYEQYF.